A selection of T cell receptor beta chains follows, all from one sample in a study of blood T cell repertoires in COVID-19. Repertoires were generated with immunoSEQ multiplex PCR, while TCRdb's copy carries only in-frame clones and drops some. The sample shows about 280,000 clones, over 75% of them seen only once. Material for sequencing was peripheral blood. The receptors derive from a human donor in a cohort sampled during active COVID-19. CDR3s include the opening cysteine and the closing phenylalanine or tryptophan. The D gene is left open where the match is weak. Only some rows state a clone size, as once, few, many or a class for expanded clones.

CDR3aa: CASSLGQGYTGELFF
CDR3nt: TGTGCCAGCTCACTGGGACAGGGTTACACCGGGGAGCTGTTTTTT
d_gene: TRBD1
abundance: -
v_gene: TRBV18
j_gene: TRBJ2-2

CDR3aa: CASLRDYTDTQYF
CDR3nt: TGTGCCAGCCTGCGGGACTACACAGATACGCAGTATTTT
d_gene: TRBD2
abundance: -
v_gene: TRBV2
j_gene: TRBJ2-3

CDR3aa: CASSLGLAGGLEQFF
CDR3nt: TGTGCCAGCAGCCTGGGACTAGCGGGAGGGCTAGAGCAGTTCTTC
d_gene: TRBD2
abundance: -
v_gene: TRBV7-2
j_gene: TRBJ2-1

CDR3aa: CASSQESREQYF
CDR3nt: TGTGCCAGCAGCCAAGAAAGCCGCGAGCAGTACTTC
d_gene: -
abundance: -
v_gene: TRBV3-1/TRBV3-2
j_gene: TRBJ2-7

CDR3aa: CASSQPPPRTFLQSSGANVLTF
CDR3nt: TGCGCCAGCAGTCAACCTCCTCCTCGGACATTCCTCCAGAGCTCTGGGGCCAACGTCCTGACTTTC
d_gene: -
abundance: -
v_gene: TRBV23-1
j_gene: TRBJ2-6

CDR3aa: CASSQTGGTTNEKLFF
CDR3nt: TGTGCCAGCAGCCAGACAGGGGGCACAACTAATGAAAAACTGTTTTTT
d_gene: TRBD1
abundance: once
v_gene: TRBV3-1/TRBV3-2
j_gene: TRBJ1-4

CDR3aa: CSVIPLTPGVTNEKLFF
CDR3nt: TGCAGCGTAATTCCCCTAACACCCGGGGTGACTAATGAAAAACTGTTTTTT
d_gene: -
abundance: -
v_gene: TRBV29-1
j_gene: TRBJ1-4

CDR3aa: CASSSNAGRDRVWETQYF
CDR3nt: TGTGCCAGCAGCTCGAACGCTGGCCGGGACAGGGTATGGGAGACCCAGTACTTC
d_gene: TRBD1
abundance: -
v_gene: TRBV25-1
j_gene: TRBJ2-5

CDR3aa: CASSLVGTSFNEQFF
CDR3nt: TGTGCCAGCAGCTTAGTAGGTACTAGCTTCAATGAGCAGTTCTTC
d_gene: -
abundance: -
v_gene: TRBV7-2
j_gene: TRBJ2-1

CDR3aa: CSARGREGQFF
CDR3nt: TGCAGTGCTAGAGGGCGGGAGGGACAGTTCTTC
d_gene: TRBD2
abundance: -
v_gene: TRBV20-1
j_gene: TRBJ2-1

CDR3aa: CASSFVQGYKLFF
CDR3nt: TGTGCCAGCAGCTTTGTGCAGGGGTACAAACTGTTTTTT
d_gene: -
abundance: -
v_gene: TRBV7-8
j_gene: TRBJ1-4

CDR3aa: CASSLGGPLYGEQYF
CDR3nt: TGTGCCAGCAGCTTAGGAGGCCCCCTCTATGGCGAGCAGTACTTC
d_gene: -
abundance: -
v_gene: TRBV7-8
j_gene: TRBJ2-7

CDR3aa: CASSLLVQETQYF
CDR3nt: TGTGCCAGCAGTTTACTAGTCCAAGAGACCCAGTACTTC
d_gene: -
abundance: -
v_gene: TRBV12-3/TRBV12-4
j_gene: TRBJ2-5

CDR3aa: CASSRVAGLTYNEQFF
CDR3nt: TGTGCCAGCAGCCGAGTAGCGGGCCTGACCTACAATGAGCAGTTCTTC
d_gene: TRBD2
abundance: -
v_gene: TRBV5-4
j_gene: TRBJ2-1

CDR3aa: CASSPLGSTNEKLFF
CDR3nt: TGTGCCAGCTCACCACTCGGGTCAACTAATGAAAAACTGTTTTTT
d_gene: -
abundance: -
v_gene: TRBV18
j_gene: TRBJ1-4

CDR3aa: CASSASGRGNTGELFF
CDR3nt: TGTGCCAGCAGTGCCAGCGGGAGGGGGAACACCGGGGAGCTGTTTTTT
d_gene: TRBD2
abundance: -
v_gene: TRBV6-1
j_gene: TRBJ2-2

CDR3aa: CASSPGLATTYEQYF
CDR3nt: TGCGCCAGCAGCCCGGGACTAGCGACCACCTACGAGCAGTACTTC
d_gene: TRBD2
abundance: -
v_gene: TRBV5-1
j_gene: TRBJ2-7

CDR3aa: CASSVVAGGPTMSSYEQYF
CDR3nt: TGTGCCAGCAGTGTAGTAGCGGGAGGACCCACCATGTCTAGTTACGAGCAGTACTTC
d_gene: TRBD2
abundance: -
v_gene: TRBV28
j_gene: TRBJ2-7

CDR3aa: CASTREGRRNEQFF
CDR3nt: TGTGCCAGTACACGGGAGGGCCGAAGAAATGAGCAGTTCTTC
d_gene: TRBD2
abundance: -
v_gene: TRBV19
j_gene: TRBJ2-1

CDR3aa: CASSLEVGRGYNEQFF
CDR3nt: TGCGCCAGCAGCTTGGAGGTAGGTAGAGGCTACAATGAGCAGTTCTTC
d_gene: -
abundance: -
v_gene: TRBV5-1
j_gene: TRBJ2-1

CDR3aa: CASRGQGDFNEQFF
CDR3nt: TGTGCCAGCAGGGGACAGGGGGATTTCAATGAGCAGTTCTTC
d_gene: TRBD1
abundance: once
v_gene: TRBV19
j_gene: TRBJ2-1

CDR3aa: CASSFGFGVYSGNTIYF
CDR3nt: TGTGCCAGCAGTTTCGGGTTCGGGGTTTACTCTGGAAACACCATATATTTT
d_gene: -
abundance: -
v_gene: TRBV28
j_gene: TRBJ1-3

CDR3aa: CASSQGLWNEQFF
CDR3nt: TGTGCCAGCAGCCAAGGACTGTGGAATGAGCAGTTCTTC
d_gene: -
abundance: -
v_gene: TRBV3-1/TRBV3-2
j_gene: TRBJ2-1

CDR3aa: CASSPTSVQETQYF
CDR3nt: TGTGCCAGCTCACCAACTAGCGTCCAAGAGACCCAGTACTTC
d_gene: TRBD2
abundance: -
v_gene: TRBV18
j_gene: TRBJ2-5

CDR3aa: CATQDRAFPGANVLTF
CDR3nt: TGTGCCACTCAGGACAGGGCGTTTCCTGGGGCCAACGTCCTGACTTTC
d_gene: TRBD1
abundance: -
v_gene: TRBV19
j_gene: TRBJ2-6

CDR3aa: CASSLGTGAYEQYF
CDR3nt: TGTGCCAGCAGCTTGGGGACAGGGGCCTACGAGCAGTACTTC
d_gene: TRBD1
abundance: -
v_gene: TRBV7-2
j_gene: TRBJ2-7

CDR3aa: CAWSRQGDTEAFF
CDR3nt: TGTGCCTGGAGTCGACAGGGGGACACTGAAGCTTTCTTT
d_gene: TRBD1
abundance: -
v_gene: TRBV30
j_gene: TRBJ1-1

CDR3aa: CASRVRGRNSPLHF
CDR3nt: TGTGCCAGCAGGGTCAGGGGGCGGAATTCACCCCTCCACTTT
d_gene: TRBD1
abundance: -
v_gene: TRBV2
j_gene: TRBJ1-6

CDR3aa: CASSEGLGYGYTF
CDR3nt: TGTGCCAGTAGCGAGGGTTTAGGGTATGGCTACACCTTC
d_gene: -
abundance: -
v_gene: TRBV19
j_gene: TRBJ1-2

CDR3aa: CATSRDPDSSANEQFF
CDR3nt: TGTGCCACCAGCAGAGACCCCGACTCTAGCGCCAATGAGCAGTTCTTC
d_gene: -
abundance: -
v_gene: TRBV15
j_gene: TRBJ2-1

CDR3aa: CASSQEVRGYGYTF
CDR3nt: TGTGCCAGCAGCCAAGAGGTCAGGGGATATGGCTACACCTTC
d_gene: -
abundance: -
v_gene: TRBV3-1/TRBV3-2
j_gene: TRBJ1-2

CDR3aa: CASKRRNYEQYF
CDR3nt: TGCGCCAGCAAACGGCGGAACTACGAGCAGTACTTC
d_gene: -
abundance: few
v_gene: TRBV23-1
j_gene: TRBJ2-7

CDR3aa: CASRPGTSGYTDTQYF
CDR3nt: TGTGCCAGCAGACCGGGGACTAGCGGATACACAGATACGCAGTATTTT
d_gene: TRBD2
abundance: -
v_gene: TRBV2
j_gene: TRBJ2-3

CDR3aa: CASSRGTAGANVLTF
CDR3nt: TGTGCCAGCAGTAGGGGGACAGCTGGGGCCAACGTCCTGACTTTC
d_gene: TRBD1
abundance: -
v_gene: TRBV6-2/TRBV6-3
j_gene: TRBJ2-6

CDR3aa: CASRSRTSGANVLTF
CDR3nt: TGTGCCAGCAGATCGAGAACCTCTGGGGCCAACGTCCTGACTTTC
d_gene: -
abundance: -
v_gene: TRBV28
j_gene: TRBJ2-6

CDR3aa: CASGRTFGSLPDTQYF
CDR3nt: TGTGCCAGCGGGCGTACGTTTGGCTCGCTTCCAGATACGCAGTATTTT
d_gene: -
abundance: -
v_gene: TRBV7-9
j_gene: TRBJ2-3

CDR3aa: CASSFSRDTYEQYF
CDR3nt: TGTGCCAGCAGCTTTTCCCGGGACACATACGAGCAGTACTTC
d_gene: -
abundance: -
v_gene: TRBV7-2
j_gene: TRBJ2-7

CDR3aa: CASSRDFQNQPQHF
CDR3nt: TGTGCCAGCAGCCGAGACTTCCAAAATCAGCCCCAGCATTTT
d_gene: -
abundance: -
v_gene: TRBV7-8
j_gene: TRBJ1-5

CDR3aa: CATREGAGELFF
CDR3nt: TGTGCCACCAGAGAGGGAGCGGGGGAGCTGTTTTTT
d_gene: -
abundance: -
v_gene: TRBV6-6
j_gene: TRBJ2-2

CDR3aa: CSARTAFEAFF
CDR3nt: TGCAGTGCTAGAACAGCTTTTGAAGCTTTCTTT
d_gene: -
abundance: -
v_gene: TRBV20-1
j_gene: TRBJ1-1